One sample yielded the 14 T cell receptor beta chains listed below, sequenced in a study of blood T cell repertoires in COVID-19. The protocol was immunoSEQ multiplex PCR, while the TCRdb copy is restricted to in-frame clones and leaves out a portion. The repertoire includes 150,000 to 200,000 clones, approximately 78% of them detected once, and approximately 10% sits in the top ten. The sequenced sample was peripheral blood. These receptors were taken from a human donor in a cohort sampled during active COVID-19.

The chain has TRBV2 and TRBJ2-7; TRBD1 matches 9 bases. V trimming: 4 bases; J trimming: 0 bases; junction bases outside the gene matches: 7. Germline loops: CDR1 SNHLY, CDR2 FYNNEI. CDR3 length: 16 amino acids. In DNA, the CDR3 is TGTGCCAGCAGTGGGGGAACGGGACAGGGCTCCTACGAGCAGTACTTC. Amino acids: CASSGGTGQGSYEQYF.

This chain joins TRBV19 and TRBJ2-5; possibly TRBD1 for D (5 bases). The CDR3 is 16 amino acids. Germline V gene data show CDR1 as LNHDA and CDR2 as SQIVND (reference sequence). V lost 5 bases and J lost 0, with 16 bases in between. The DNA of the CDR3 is TGTGCCAGTAGTGGCTCTGGAGACAGTTACCAAGAGACCCAGTACTTC. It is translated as CASSGSGDSYQETQYF.

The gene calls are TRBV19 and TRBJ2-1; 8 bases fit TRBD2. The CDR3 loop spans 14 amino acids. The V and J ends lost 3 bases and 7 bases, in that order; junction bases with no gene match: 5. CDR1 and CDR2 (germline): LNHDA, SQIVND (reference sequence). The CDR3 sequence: CASSISGGINEQFF. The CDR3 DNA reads TGTGCCAGTAGTATCAGCGGGGGTATAAATGAGCAGTTCTTC.

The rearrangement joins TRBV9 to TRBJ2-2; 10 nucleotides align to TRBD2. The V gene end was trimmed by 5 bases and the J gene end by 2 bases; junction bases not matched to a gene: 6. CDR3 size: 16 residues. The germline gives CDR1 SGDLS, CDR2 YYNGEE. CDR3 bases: TGTGCCAGCAGTTCCCGACTAGCGGGTAACACCGGGGAGCTGTTTTTT. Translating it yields CASSSRLAGNTGELFF.

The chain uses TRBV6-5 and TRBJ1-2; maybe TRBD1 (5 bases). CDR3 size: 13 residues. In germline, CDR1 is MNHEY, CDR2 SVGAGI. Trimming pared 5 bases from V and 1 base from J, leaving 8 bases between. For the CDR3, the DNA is TGTGCCAGCAGTCCACAGGATAACTATGGCTACACCTTC. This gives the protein CASSPQDNYGYTF.

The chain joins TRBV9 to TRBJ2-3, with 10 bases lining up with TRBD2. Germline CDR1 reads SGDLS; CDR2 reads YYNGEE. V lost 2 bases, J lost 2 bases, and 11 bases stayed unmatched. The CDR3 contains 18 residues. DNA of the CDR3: TGTGCCAGCAGCGTTAGGACTAGCGGCGATGGGGACACAGATACGCAGTATTTT. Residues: CASSVRTSGDGDTDTQYF.

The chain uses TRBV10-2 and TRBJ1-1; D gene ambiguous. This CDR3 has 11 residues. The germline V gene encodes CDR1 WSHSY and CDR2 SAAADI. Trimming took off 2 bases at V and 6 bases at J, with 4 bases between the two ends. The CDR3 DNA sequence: TGCGCCAGCAGTGAGGGCCCTGAAGCTTTCTTT. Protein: CASSEGPEAFF.

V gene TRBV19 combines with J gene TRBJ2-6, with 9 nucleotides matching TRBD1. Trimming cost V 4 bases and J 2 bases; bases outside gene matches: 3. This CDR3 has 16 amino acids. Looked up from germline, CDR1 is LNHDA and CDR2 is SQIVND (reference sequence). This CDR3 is CASSRQGVTGANVLTF. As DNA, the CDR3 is TGTGCCAGTAGTAGACAGGGGGTAACTGGGGCCAACGTCCTGACTTTC.

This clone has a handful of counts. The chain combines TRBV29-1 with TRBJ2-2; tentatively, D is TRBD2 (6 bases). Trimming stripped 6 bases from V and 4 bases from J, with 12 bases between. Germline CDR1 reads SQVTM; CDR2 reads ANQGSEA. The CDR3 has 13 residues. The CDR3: CSVYMGGTGELFF. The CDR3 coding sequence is TGCAGCGTATACATGGGGGGCACCGGGGAGCTGTTTTTT.

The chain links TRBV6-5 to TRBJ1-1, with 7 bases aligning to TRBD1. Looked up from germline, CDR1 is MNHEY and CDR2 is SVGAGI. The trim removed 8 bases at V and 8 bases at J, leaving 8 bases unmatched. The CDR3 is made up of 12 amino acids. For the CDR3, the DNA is TGTGCCAGCTCCGGGACAGCTGGGGAAGCTTTCTTT. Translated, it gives CASSGTAGEAFF.

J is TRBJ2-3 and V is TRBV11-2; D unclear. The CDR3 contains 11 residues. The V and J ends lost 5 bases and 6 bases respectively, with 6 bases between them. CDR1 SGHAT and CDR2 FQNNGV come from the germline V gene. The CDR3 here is CASSTGDTQYF. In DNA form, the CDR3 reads TGTGCCAGCAGCACCGGGGATACGCAGTATTTT.

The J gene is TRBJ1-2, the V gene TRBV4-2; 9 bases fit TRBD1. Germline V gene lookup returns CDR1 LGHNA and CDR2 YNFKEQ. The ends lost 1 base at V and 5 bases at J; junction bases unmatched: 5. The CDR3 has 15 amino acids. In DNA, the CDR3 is TGTGCCAGCAGCCAAGCAACGACAGGGGGATATGGCTACACCTTC. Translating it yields CASSQATTGGYGYTF.

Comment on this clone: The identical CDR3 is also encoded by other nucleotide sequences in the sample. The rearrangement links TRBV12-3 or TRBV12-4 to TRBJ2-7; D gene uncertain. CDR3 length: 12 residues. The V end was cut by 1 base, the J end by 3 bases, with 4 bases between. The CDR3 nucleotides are TGTGCCAGCAGTTTAGACAGCTACGAGCAGTACTTC. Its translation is CASSLDSYEQYF.

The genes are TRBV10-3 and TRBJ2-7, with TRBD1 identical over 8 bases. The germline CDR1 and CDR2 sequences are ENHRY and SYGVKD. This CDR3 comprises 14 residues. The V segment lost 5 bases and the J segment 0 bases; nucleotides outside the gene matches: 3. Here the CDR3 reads CAISNRGNSYEQYF. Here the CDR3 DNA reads TGTGCCATCAGTAACAGGGGGAACTCCTACGAGCAGTACTTC.